The 27 T cell receptor beta chains below all came from one sample that was sequenced in a study of T cell responses to AZD1222 COVID-19 vaccine. TCRdb's table, derived via immunoSEQ multiplex PCR, lists solely in-frame clones and lacks some. The sample shows 70,000 to 100,000 clones, 90% to 95% of them seen only once. The sample was peripheral blood, taken 28 days after the second AZD1222 dose. The receptor source for this set is an adult who received the AZD1222 COVID-19 vaccine.

The chain has TRBV30 and TRBJ2-7, with D unclear. V lost 2 bases, J lost 1 base, and 9 bases lay in between. Germline V CDR1 and CDR2: GTSNPN, SVGIG (reference sequence). The CDR3 is 13 residues long. CDR3 sequence reads: CAWSSSQSYEQYF. The CDR3 coding sequence is TGTGCCTGGAGTTCGAGCCAGTCCTACGAGCAGTACTTC.

J is TRBJ2-3 and V is TRBV11-2; 8 bases fit TRBD2. From germline, CDR1 is SGHAT and CDR2 FQNNGV. The CDR3 contains 15 residues. The ends lost 1 base at V and 2 bases at J; junction bases unmatched: 2. In DNA form, the CDR3 reads TGTGCCAGCAGCTTAGGGACTAGCCACACAGATACGCAGTATTTT. This encodes CASSLGTSHTDTQYF.

The CDR3 DNA sequence: TGTGCCAGCAGACTAGGTCGGAGGGGGACGACCCAGTACTTC. Its translation is CASRLGRRGTTQYF. The chain has TRBV6-8 and TRBJ2-5; D assignment may be TRBD1 or TRBD2 (6 bases each). Germline CDR1 reads MNHGY; CDR2 reads SAAAGT. This CDR3 comprises 14 residues. V was trimmed by 6 bases and J by 7 bases, leaving 18 bases between them.

This chain connects TRBV7-2 to TRBJ2-3; 12 nucleotides match TRBD2. The V segment lost 2 bases and the J segment 7 bases; nucleotides outside the gene matches: 10. From germline, CDR1 is SGHTA and CDR2 FQGNSA. The CDR3 is 17 residues long. CDR3 DNA: TGTGCCAGCAGCTTAACGCGGCGGCTAGCGGGGGGGAATACGCAGTATTTT. It specifies CASSLTRRLAGGNTQYF. Complete variable domain (other parts from reference TRBV7-2 and TRBJ2-3): GAGVSQSPSNKVTEKGKDVELRCDPISGHTALYWYRQSLGQGLEFLIYFQGNSAPDKSGLPSDRFSAERTGGSVSTLTIQRTQQEDSAVYLCASSLTRRLAGGNTQYFGPGTRLTVL.

The CDR3 region is CASSIDLRTRILEFF. The CDR3, as DNA: TGTGCCAGTAGTATAGATCTTAGGACTAGGATCCTGGAGTTCTTC. V and J are TRBV19 and TRBJ2-1, with 7 bases identical to TRBD2. Germline V gene sequence: CDR1 LNHDA, CDR2 SQIVND (reference sequence). The ends lost 0 bases at V and 14 bases at J; junction bases unmatched: 13. The length of the CDR3 is 15 residues.

This sequence joins TRBV7-8 and TRBJ1-2; 7 nucleotides agree with TRBD1. Trimming cost V 5 bases and J 5 bases; bases outside gene matches: 2. Per the germline V gene, CDR1 is SGHVS and CDR2 is FQNEAQ. This CDR3 has 12 residues. The CDR3 spells CASSRGRYGYTF. In DNA, the CDR3 is TGTGCCAGCAGCAGGGGGCGGTATGGCTACACCTTC. Full variable domain (outside the CDR3, taken from reference TRBV7-8 and TRBJ1-2): GAGVSQSPRYKVAKRGQDVALRCDPISGHVSLFWYQQALGQGPEFLTYFQNEAQLDKSGLPSDRFFAERPEGSVSTLKIQRTQQEDSAVYLCASSRGRYGYTFGSGTRLTVV.

The V gene is TRBV7-3, the J gene TRBJ2-1; 16 bases fit TRBD2. The V gene's germline CDR1 is SGHTA and CDR2 FQGTGA. The CDR3 contains 16 residues. J lost 9 bases, V lost 5 bases, and 7 bases had no gene match. DNA of the CDR3: TGTGCCAGCAGCCCATCGGGACTAGCGGGGGGGCGTGAGCAGTTCTTC. This sequence encodes CASSPSGLAGGREQFF.

About this clone itself: A read error may explain this, as a much larger clone is one base away. The chain links TRBV7-2 to TRBJ1-1; a possible D gene is TRBD1 (6 bases). In germline, CDR1 is SGHTA, CDR2 FQGNSA. Trimming took 4 bases from V and 1 from J, leaving 7 bases between them. This CDR3 is 13 amino acids long. The CDR3, as DNA: TGTGCCAGCAGCTCGGGACAGAACACTGAAGCTTTCTTT. It yields the protein CASSSGQNTEAFF.

This chain joins TRBV6-5 and TRBJ2-1; tentatively, D is TRBD1 or TRBD2 (6 bases each). Germline CDR1 is MNHEY and CDR2 is SVGAGI. Trimming removed 7 bases at V and 7 bases at J, with 14 bases between. This CDR3 region has 13 residues. CDR3 in DNA: TGTGCCAGCACCCCCGGGGGCGCGAATGAGCAGTTCTTC. This translates into CASTPGGANEQFF.

This clone was seen once. This chain links TRBV2 with TRBJ1-2; 7 nucleotides agree with TRBD1. The germline gives CDR1 SNHLY, CDR2 FYNNEI. The CDR3 extends over 14 amino acids. V shed 4 bases and J 6 bases; nucleotides not matched to a gene: 8. The CDR3 nucleotides are TGTGCCAGCAGTGGACAAGGGGGCGAAGATGGCTACACCTTC. Residues: CASSGQGGEDGYTF.

This clone was picked up one time. The genes are TRBV5-4 and TRBJ1-2; 7 positions agree with TRBD1. This CDR3 contains 12 residues. Germline V gene lookup returns CDR1 SGHNT and CDR2 YYREEE (reference sequence). V dropped 4 bases and J dropped 8; count of bases not matched to a gene: 5. CDR3 sequence (DNA): TGTGCCAGCAGCCCAGGGGGTTTAGGCTACACCTTC. This sequence encodes CASSPGGLGYTF.

This rearrangement joins TRBV7-9 to TRBJ2-1; 7 nucleotides match TRBD2. CDR3 length equals 12 residues. Trimming took 1 base from V and 13 from J; bases not matched to a gene: 4. CDR1 is SEHNR and CDR2 is FQNEAQ in the germline V gene (reference sequence). The DNA of the CDR3 is TGTGCCAGCAGCTTAGGCGGGGGACCTCAGTTCTTC. It encodes CASSLGGGPQFF.

J is TRBJ1-2 and V is TRBV30; possible D gene TRBD1, 5 bases. V was shortened by 4 bases and J by 8 bases, with 14 bases between the two germline ends. Germline V gene lookup returns CDR1 GTSNPN and CDR2 SVGIG (reference sequence). This CDR3 region has 12 residues. The CDR3 sequence: CAWTQGIAGYTF. CDR3 sequence (DNA): TGTGCCTGGACTCAGGGTATCGCCGGCTACACCTTC.

The chain is built from TRBV7-2 and TRBJ1-3; D may be TRBD1 (5 bases). This CDR3 comprises 17 residues. Germline values: CDR1 SGHTA, CDR2 FQGNSA. With 1 base removed from V and 0 bases from J, the gap between germline ends came to 13 bases. This CDR3 is CASSLGAGGNSGNTIYF. The DNA of the CDR3 is TGTGCCAGCAGCTTAGGGGCCGGGGGAAACTCTGGAAACACCATATATTTT.

The V call is TRBV18, the J call TRBJ2-3; D call uncertain. This CDR3 has 14 residues. Germline assignment: CDR1 KGHSH and CDR2 LQKENI. The V end lost 6 bases, the J end lost 4 bases, and 14 bases lay between the germline ends. The CDR3 DNA reads as TGTGCCAGCTCGATCGCCCGAGGTTCAGATACGCAGTATTTT. Translating it yields CASSIARGSDTQYF.

V gene TRBV7-9 combines with J gene TRBJ2-2; D is unclear. CDR1 and CDR2 from the germline V gene are SEHNR and FQNEAQ (reference sequence). V was trimmed by 2 bases and J by 7 bases, leaving 5 bases between them. The CDR3 is made up of 12 amino acids. The CDR3 nucleotides read TGTGCCAGCAGCTTACCACGCGGGGAGCTGTTTTTT. It yields the protein CASSLPRGELFF.

V gene TRBV11-3 combines with J gene TRBJ2-3; 13 bases agree with TRBD2. This CDR3 contains 20 residues. The J segment lost 1 base and the V segment lost 4 bases, leaving 14 bases of the junction unmatched. CDR1 and CDR2 (germline): SGHNT, YENEEA. As DNA, the CDR3 is TGTGCCAGCAGCTCGAGGACTAGCGGGGGACCTGACTCCCGCACAGATACGCAGTATTTT. Translated: CASSSRTSGGPDSRTDTQYF.

This rearrangement joins TRBV20-1 to TRBJ2-1; TRBD2 might be the D (6 bases). Trimming shortened V by 6 bases and J by 7 bases, and 10 bases separated the two germline ends. CDR1 DFQATT and CDR2 SNEGSKA come from the germline V gene (reference sequence). The CDR3 runs 11 residues. The CDR3 protein is CSAPRENEQFF. The CDR3 DNA reads as TGCAGTGCCCCCCGGGAGAATGAGCAGTTCTTC.

The DNA for the CDR3 is TGTGCCAGCAGTGCCCTACCCCCCCCGAGCTCCTACGAGCAGTACTTC. The encoded protein is CASSALPPPSSYEQYF. The rearrangement uses TRBV27 and TRBJ2-7; no clear D. CDR1 and CDR2 (germline): MNHEY, SMNVEV (reference sequence). This CDR3 is 16 amino acids long. V was trimmed by 5 bases and J by 0 bases, leaving 17 bases between them.

This sequence joins TRBV30 and TRBJ2-3; the D gene is possibly TRBD1 (6 bases). Germline-derived CDR1 and CDR2 are GTSNPN and SVGIG (reference sequence). Between the trimmed V and J ends, which lost 0 bases and 0 bases, there was a span of 7 bases. The CDR3 is made up of 14 amino acids. The CDR3 protein is CAWSVGQSTDTQYF. The CDR3 nucleotides are TGTGCCTGGAGTGTAGGACAGAGCACAGATACGCAGTATTTT.

V gene TRBV19 combines with J gene TRBJ1-6; a weak D match, TRBD1 (5 bases). Germline assignment: CDR1 LNHDA and CDR2 SQIVND (reference sequence). The CDR3 spans 14 residues. Trimming shortened V by 2 bases and J by 6 bases, and 8 bases separated the two germline ends. CDR3 sequence: CASSIQGGNSPLHF. CDR3 in DNA: TGTGCCAGTAGTATACAGGGTGGTAATTCACCCCTCCACTTT.

This clone was detected once. This chain links TRBV28 with TRBJ1-6; possible D gene TRBD1, 5 bases. Trimming cost V 8 bases and J 7 bases, with 9 bases left between them. CDR1 and CDR2 from the germline V gene are MDHEN and SYDVKM. This CDR3 has 12 amino acids. The CDR3 sequence: CASRQPNSPLHF. The CDR3 region has the DNA TGTGCCAGCCGACAGCCAAATTCACCCCTCCACTTT.

The chain employs TRBV7-2 and TRBJ2-1; D might be TRBD1 (6 bases). The germline V gene encodes CDR1 SGHTA and CDR2 FQGNSA. This CDR3 is built from 13 residues. Trimming took 1 base from V and 9 from J, leaving 10 bases between them. CDR3 sequence: CASSLDRVGEQFF. The CDR3 DNA is TGTGCCAGCAGCTTAGACAGGGTAGGTGAGCAGTTCTTC. The full variable domain, in which reference TRBV7-2 and TRBJ2-1 provide the parts outside the CDR3, is GAGVSQSPSNKVTEKGKDVELRCDPISGHTALYWYRQSLGQGLEFLIYFQGNSAPDKSGLPSDRFSAERTGGSVSTLTIQRTQQEDSAVYLCASSLDRVGEQFFGPGTRLTVL.

The chain couples TRBV20-1 to TRBJ2-5, with D hard to call. V was pared by 3 bases and J by 2 bases, with 28 bases between. The CDR3 is 19 amino acids. The germline V gene encodes CDR1 DFQATT and CDR2 SNEGSKA (reference sequence). CDR3 in amino acids: CSASCTKGAYQSSQETQYF. The DNA for the CDR3 is TGCAGTGCTAGTTGTACAAAGGGCGCCTACCAATCCTCTCAAGAGACCCAGTACTTC.

The chain joins TRBV7-3 to TRBJ1-2; no clear D gene. This CDR3 comprises 14 residues. The ends were cut back, 5 bases at V and 5 bases at J, with 15 bases in the middle. Germline-derived CDR1 and CDR2 are SGHTA and FQGTGA. The CDR3 region has the DNA TGTGCCAGCAGCCCCGGTGGATCCGCATATGGCTACACCTTC. It specifies CASSPGGSAYGYTF.

CDR3 amino acids: CASSTRTSGDITDTQYF. The DNA for the CDR3 is TGTGCCAGCAGCACGCGGACTAGCGGGGATATCACAGATACGCAGTATTTT. The chain is built from TRBV11-3 and TRBJ2-3; 12 bases fit TRBD2. This CDR3 spans 17 amino acids. J lost 2 bases, V lost 5 bases, and 8 bases had no gene match. The germline V gene has CDR1 SGHNT and CDR2 YENEEA.

The DNA for the CDR3 is TGTGCCAGTAGTATAGATCTATCCCTTGGAAGGCCCAACTATGGCTACACCTTC. Residues: CASSIDLSLGRPNYGYTF. This chain uses TRBV19 with TRBJ1-2; D call uncertain. This CDR3 contains 18 residues. The germline gives CDR1 LNHDA, CDR2 SQIVND (reference sequence). V shed 0 bases and J shed 2 bases, with 19 bases lying between them.